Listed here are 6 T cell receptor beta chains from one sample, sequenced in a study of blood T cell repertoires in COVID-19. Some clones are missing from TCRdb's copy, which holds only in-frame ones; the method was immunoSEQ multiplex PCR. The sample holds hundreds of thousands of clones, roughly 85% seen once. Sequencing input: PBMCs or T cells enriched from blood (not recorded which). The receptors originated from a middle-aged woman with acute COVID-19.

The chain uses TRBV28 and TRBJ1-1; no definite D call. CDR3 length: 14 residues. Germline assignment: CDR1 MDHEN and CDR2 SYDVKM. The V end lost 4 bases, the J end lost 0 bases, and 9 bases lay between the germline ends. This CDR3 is CASSYANVNTEAFF. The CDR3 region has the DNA TGTGCCAGCAGTTACGCGAACGTGAACACTGAAGCTTTCTTT.

CDR3 bases: TGTGCCAGCTCCTCGGGGGGCGTTAATTTTCAGCCCCAGCATTTT. It yields the protein CASSSGGVNFQPQHF. The chain recombines TRBV18 with TRBJ1-5; D possibly corresponds to TRBD1 (6 bases). Trimming took off 6 bases at V and 6 bases at J, with 18 bases between the two ends. The CDR3 length is 15 residues. Germline V lookup: CDR1 KGHSH, CDR2 LQKENI.

The CDR3 sequence is CAWSVLAVVANYGYTF. CDR3 DNA sequence: TGTGCCTGGAGTGTACTAGCAGTGGTTGCTAACTATGGCTACACCTTC. The chain links TRBV30 to TRBJ1-2; unclear D gene. This CDR3 has 16 amino acids. The V gene's germline CDR1 is GTSNPN and CDR2 SVGIG (reference sequence). Trimming left V 0 bases short and J 0 bases short, with 14 bases between. Looking up the rest from reference TRBV30 and TRBJ1-2 gives the full variable domain: SQTIHQWPATLVQPVGSPLSLECTVEGTSNPNLYWYRQAAGRGLQLLFYSVGIGQISSEVPQNLSASRPQDRQFILSSKKLLLSDSGFYLCAWSVLAVVANYGYTFGSGTRLTVV.

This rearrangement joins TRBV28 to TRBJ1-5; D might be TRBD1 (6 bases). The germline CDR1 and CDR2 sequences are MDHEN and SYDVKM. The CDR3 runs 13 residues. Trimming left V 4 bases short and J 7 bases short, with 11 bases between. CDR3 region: CASSSTGYQPQHF. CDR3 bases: TGTGCCAGCAGTTCTACAGGGTACCAGCCCCAGCATTTT.

The CDR3 nucleotides read TGCGCCAGCAGCTTGCAAGGGGACTACAATCAGCCCCAGCATTTT. It is translated as CASSLQGDYNQPQHF. The chain has TRBV5-1 and TRBJ1-5, with D tentatively TRBD1 (5 bases). V gave up 1 base and J gave up 3 bases, with 11 bases separating them. CDR1 SGHRS and CDR2 YFSETQ come from the germline V gene. The CDR3 totals 15 residues. The full variable domain, completed using reference TRBV5-1 and TRBJ1-5, is KAGVTQTPRYLIKTRGQQVTLSCSPISGHRSVSWYQQTPGQGLQFLFEYFSETQRNKGNFPGRFSGRQFSNSRSEMNVSTLELGDSALYLCASSLQGDYNQPQHFGDGTRLSIL.

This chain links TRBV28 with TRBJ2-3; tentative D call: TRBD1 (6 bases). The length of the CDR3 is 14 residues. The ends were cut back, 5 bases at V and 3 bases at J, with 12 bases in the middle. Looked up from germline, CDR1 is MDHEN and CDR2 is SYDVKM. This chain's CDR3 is CASSNRVTTDTQYF. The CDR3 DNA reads TGTGCCAGCAGTAACAGGGTAACGACAGATACGCAGTATTTT. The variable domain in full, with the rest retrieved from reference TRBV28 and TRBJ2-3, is DVKVTQSSRYLVKRTGEKVFLECVQDMDHENMFWYRQDPGLGLRLIYFSYDVKMKEKGDIPEGYSVSREKKERFSLILESASTNQTSMYLCASSNRVTTDTQYFGPGTRLTVL.